Presented here are 16 T cell receptor beta chains from one specimen sequenced in a study of T cell changes during pregnancy in multiple sclerosis. The repertoire was sequenced with immunoSEQ multiplex PCR; TCRdb's copy has only in-frame clones and lacks some. Here the sample spans 55,000 to 80,000 clones, around 94% being singletons. The sequenced sample was peripheral blood, obtained in the third trimester of pregnancy. The receptors stem from a female donor with multiple sclerosis, enrolled in a pregnancy study.

Only one count was recorded for this clone. V usage is TRBV7-2 and J usage is TRBJ2-5, with 8 bases that match TRBD2. V was pared by 1 base and J by 6 bases, with 10 bases of the junction left unmatched. Germline CDR1 and CDR2: SGHTA and FQGNSA. The CDR3 extends over 16 amino acids. The CDR3 is CASSLESTSGRKTQYF. The CDR3 nucleotides read TGTGCCAGCAGCTTAGAGTCTACTAGCGGTAGGAAGACCCAGTACTTC.

The chain couples TRBV5-6 to TRBJ1-4; the match to TRBD1 covers 8 bases. The CDR3 contains 17 residues. Germline V gives CDR1 SGHDT, CDR2 YYEEEE. V was clipped by 3 bases and J by 7 bases; unmatched bases: 14. CDR3 in DNA: TGTGCCAGCAGCTCACCAGCCCACGGGACAGGACGTGAAAAACTGTTTTTT. It encodes CASSSPAHGTGREKLFF.

The J gene is TRBJ1-2, the V gene TRBV4-1; D not resolved. Germline-derived CDR1 and CDR2 are MGHRA and YSYEKL. CDR3 size: 13 residues. V lost 0 bases and J 4 bases, leaving 6 bases between the germline ends. CDR3 amino acids: CASSQDDTYGYTF. CDR3 DNA sequence: TGCGCCAGCAGCCAAGATGACACCTATGGCTACACCTTC.

This chain uses TRBV6-5 with TRBJ1-2; maybe TRBD1 (5 bases). The V gene's germline CDR1 is MNHEY and CDR2 SVGAGI. The CDR3 has 15 residues. V gave up 0 bases and J gave up 3 bases, with 11 bases separating them. The CDR3: CASSYSQGLHYGYTF. The DNA of the CDR3 is TGTGCCAGCAGTTACTCCCAGGGATTGCACTATGGCTACACCTTC.

The chain is built from TRBV7-3 and TRBJ1-1; D not certain. CDR3 size: 13 residues. Germline V gene sequence: CDR1 SGHTA, CDR2 FQGTGA. V was pared by 4 bases and J by 6 bases, with 12 bases between. As DNA, the CDR3 is TGTGCCAGCAGCTCCAGCGGTTCCGCTGAAGCTTTCTTT. Its translation is CASSSSGSAEAFF.

In its sample, this clone was seen once. The chain joins TRBV9 to TRBJ1-5; the D gene is possibly TRBD1 (6 bases). V lost 4 bases, J lost 4 bases, and 15 bases lay in between. CDR1 and CDR2 (germline): SGDLS, YYNGEE. There are 15 residues in the CDR3. The CDR3 bases are TGTGCCAGCAGCTCCGGGACAATGGGGAATCAGCCCCAGCATTTT. It codes for CASSSGTMGNQPQHF.

The chain carries TRBV5-1 and TRBJ2-3; 11 bases agree with TRBD2. The junction had 8 bases not matched to a gene; V was cut back by 5 bases and J by 6 bases. Germline CDR1 SGHRS, CDR2 YFSETQ. The CDR3 loop spans 15 amino acids. The CDR3 DNA sequence: TGCGCCAGCAGGACTAGCGGGGCCCCCGGGGATACGCAGTATTTT. Protein sequence: CASRTSGAPGDTQYF.

J is TRBJ1-5 and V is TRBV10-1; D not certain. The germline CDR1 and CDR2 sequences are WNHNN and SYGVQD (reference sequence). The CDR3 has 17 residues. V was pared by 8 bases and J by 0 bases, with 20 bases between. The chain's CDR3 is CASYPTSFRGSNQPQHF. Written as DNA, the CDR3 is TGCGCCAGCTATCCCACTTCCTTTCGCGGTAGCAATCAGCCCCAGCATTTT.

The V and J genes are TRBV19 and TRBJ1-2; maybe TRBD1 (5 bases). V was cut by 10 bases and J by 0 bases, with 27 bases left in between. CDR3 length: 18 residues. Germline CDR1 reads LNHDA; CDR2 reads SQIVND (reference sequence). DNA for the CDR3: TGTGCCAATCTTAAATGGAGGGACGGGAGCCCCGCTAACTATGGCTACACCTTC. This translates into CANLKWRDGSPANYGYTF.

The rearrangement links TRBV7-8 to TRBJ1-2; D is perhaps TRBD1 (6 bases). The CDR3 runs 15 residues. Trimming shortened V by 1 base and J by 0 bases, and 9 bases separated the two germline ends. Germline V gives CDR1 SGHVS, CDR2 FQNEAQ. The CDR3 loop is CASSLDRVANYGYTF. The CDR3 DNA reads as TGTGCCAGCAGCTTAGACAGGGTTGCTAACTATGGCTACACCTTC.

The chain recombines TRBV7-8 with TRBJ1-5; D uncertain. Germline CDR1 reads SGHVS; CDR2 reads FQNEAQ. V lost 2 bases to trimming and J lost 5 bases, with 22 bases between them. CDR3 length equals 18 residues. The CDR3 region has the DNA TGTGCCAGCAGCTTAACTGGTCGGCGGTTGGGTCCGGATCAGCCCCAGCATTTT. Translation gives CASSLTGRRLGPDQPQHF. The entire variable domain, with the rest obtained from reference TRBV7-8 and TRBJ1-5, is as follows: GAGVSQSPRYKVAKRGQDVALRCDPISGHVSLFWYQQALGQGPEFLTYFQNEAQLDKSGLPSDRFFAERPEGSVSTLKIQRTQQEDSAVYLCASSLTGRRLGPDQPQHFGDGTRLSIL.

V gene TRBV7-2 combines with J gene TRBJ2-1; D is unresolved. V was cut by 0 bases and J by 9 bases, with 9 bases left in between. The CDR3 runs 13 residues. CDR1 is SGHTA and CDR2 is FQGNSA in the germline V gene. CDR3 bases: TGTGCCAGCAGCTTAGCTTCGGTGAGTGAGCAGTTCTTC. It codes for CASSLASVSEQFF. Combining the CDR3 with reference TRBV7-2 and TRBJ2-1 gives the whole variable domain GAGVSQSPSNKVTEKGKDVELRCDPISGHTALYWYRQSLGQGLEFLIYFQGNSAPDKSGLPSDRFSAERTGGSVSTLTIQRTQQEDSAVYLCASSLASVSEQFFGPGTRLTVL.

This chain connects TRBV19 to TRBJ1-5, with TRBD1 as a possible D gene (6 bases). This CDR3 has 17 amino acids. CDR1 LNHDA and CDR2 SQIVND come from the germline V gene (reference sequence). Trimming left V 6 bases short and J 0 bases short, with 18 bases between. The CDR3 loop reads CASRNLGGDNSNQPQHF. CDR3 nucleotides: TGTGCCAGTAGAAACCTCGGGGGGGACAATAGCAATCAGCCCCAGCATTTT.

This clone has just a few counts. The V and J genes are TRBV19 and TRBJ1-1; 8 nucleotides align to TRBD1. The CDR3 consists of 14 residues. Trimming took 7 bases from V and 10 from J; bases not matched to a gene: 14. CDR1 LNHDA and CDR2 SQIVND come from the germline V gene (reference sequence). DNA for the CDR3: TGTGCCAGTACCCCGGGACAGGCCCCTTCAGGAGCTTTCTTT. This gives the protein CASTPGQAPSGAFF.

In regard to this clone: The junction and the germline gene differ at one end; a read error may be behind it. J is TRBJ2-2 and V is TRBV7-2; 9 nucleotides line up with TRBD1. The CDR3 runs 11 residues. Germline V gene lookup returns CDR1 SGHTA and CDR2 FQGNSA. DNA for the CDR3: TGTGCCAGCAGCCCCCGGGACAGGGCCACATTT. This codes for CASSPRDRATF.

Concerning this clone: One end of the junction varies from germline; a read error may be responsible. J is TRBJ2-7 and V is TRBV7-9; TRBD2 might be the D (6 bases). The CDR3 is made up of 11 amino acids. CDR1 and CDR2 from the germline V gene are SEHNR and FQNEAQ (reference sequence). This CDR3 is CASSLGRVLDF. The CDR3 DNA is TGTGCCAGCAGCTTAGGGAGGGTATTGGACTTC.